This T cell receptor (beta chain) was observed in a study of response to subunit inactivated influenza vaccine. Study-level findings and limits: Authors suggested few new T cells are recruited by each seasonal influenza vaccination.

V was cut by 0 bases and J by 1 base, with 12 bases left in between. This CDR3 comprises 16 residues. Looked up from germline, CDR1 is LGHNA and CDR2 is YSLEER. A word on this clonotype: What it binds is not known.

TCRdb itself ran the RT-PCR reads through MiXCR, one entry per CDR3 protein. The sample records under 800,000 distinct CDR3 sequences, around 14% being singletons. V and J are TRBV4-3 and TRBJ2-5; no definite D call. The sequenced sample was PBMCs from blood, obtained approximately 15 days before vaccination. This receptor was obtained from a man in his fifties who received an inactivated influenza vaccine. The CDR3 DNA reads TGCGCCAGCAGCCAAGATGTAGGCGAAACCCAAGAGACCCAGTACTTC. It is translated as CASSQDVGETQETQYF.